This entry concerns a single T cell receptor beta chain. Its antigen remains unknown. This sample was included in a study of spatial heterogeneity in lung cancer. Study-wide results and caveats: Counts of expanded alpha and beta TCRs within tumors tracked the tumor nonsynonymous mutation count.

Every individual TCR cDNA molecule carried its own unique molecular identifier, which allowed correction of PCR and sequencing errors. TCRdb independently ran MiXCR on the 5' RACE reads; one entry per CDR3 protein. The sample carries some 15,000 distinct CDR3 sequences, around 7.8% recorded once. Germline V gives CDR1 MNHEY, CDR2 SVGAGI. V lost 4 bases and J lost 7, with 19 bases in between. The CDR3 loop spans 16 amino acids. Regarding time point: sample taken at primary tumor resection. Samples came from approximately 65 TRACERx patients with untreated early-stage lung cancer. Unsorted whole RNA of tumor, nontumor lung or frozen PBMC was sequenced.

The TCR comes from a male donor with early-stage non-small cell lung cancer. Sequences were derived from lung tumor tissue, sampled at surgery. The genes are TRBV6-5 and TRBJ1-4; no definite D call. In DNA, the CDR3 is TGTGCCAGCAGTTTGCGGAAGACCGGTTGTGGTGAAAAACTGTTTTTT. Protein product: CASSLRKTGCGEKLFF.